This TCR beta chain was sequenced during a study of PD-1 blockade in classical Hodgkin lymphoma. With no exception, relapse followed autologous stem cell transplantation in all patients, and brentuximab vedotin exposure varied. The CDR3 runs 14 residues. The V gene's germline CDR1 is SGHNT and CDR2 YYREEE (reference sequence). V was clipped by 4 bases and J by 8 bases; unmatched bases: 9. Only in-frame clones appear in the TCRdb table, and some are missing; sequencing was by immunoSEQ multiplex PCR. Of 40,000 to 50,000 clones listed, about 85% are singletons. Findings and caveats of the study: The study found complete responders had baseline diversity similar to newly diagnosed patients. Undefined causes, possibly disease activity or prior therapy, underlie the repertoire differences.

Comments on this clone: Its antigen is not known.

The chain carries TRBV5-4 and TRBJ1-2, with 9 positions matching TRBD1. Sample: peripheral blood mononuclear cells (PBMCs), taken before the second cycle of nivolumab. This sequence was found in a human donor with classical Hodgkin lymphoma. The CDR3 loop is CASSLRGTGMGYTF. DNA for the CDR3: TGTGCCAGCAGCCTACGCGGGACAGGGATGGGCTACACCTTC. Supplemented by reference TRBV5-4 and TRBJ1-2, the full variable domain reads ETGVTQSPTHLIKTRGQQVTLRCSSQSGHNTVSWYQQALGQGPQFIFQYYREEENGRGNFPPRFSGLQFPNYSSELNVNALELDDSALYLCASSLRGTGMGYTFGSGTRLTVV.